The present TCR beta chain was sequenced within a study of shared clonotypes between healthy human individuals. Whole-study results and caveats: Across subsets, estimated richness was generally greater for naive than for memory populations. Several donors shared approximately 5% of their naive CD4 clonotypes.

Notes on this clone: Antigen specificity is unknown.

Assay used: immunoSEQ multiplex PCR; TCRdb lists only in-frame clones, some missing. The sample has about 700,000 clones, about 74% seen once. The CDR3 has 14 residues. J lost 3 bases, V lost 1 base, and 2 bases had no gene match. Germline loops: CDR1 MGHRA, CDR2 YSYEKL. The specimen sequenced was memory CD4+ T cells sorted from blood. The sample's subset: CD45RA-negative fraction. This TCR was sampled from a woman in her 30s in good health. This rearrangement joins TRBV4-1 to TRBJ2-7, with 8 bases matching TRBD1. CDR3 in DNA: TGCGCCAGCAGCCAAGCCGGACAGGGCTACGAGCAGTACTTC. This codes for CASSQAGQGYEQYF.